Listed here are 14 T cell receptor beta chains from one sample, sequenced in a study of circulating and synovial CD4+ cells in juvenile arthritis. The data were produced by immunoSEQ multiplex PCR, yet TCRdb's version contains in-frame clones alone and is incomplete. The table includes around 30,000 clones, about 95% detected once. Sequencing was carried out using CD4+ T cells from blood. The receptor set was obtained from a human donor with juvenile idiopathic arthritis.

This clone occurred once. V is TRBV11-2 and J is TRBJ2-7; D is perhaps TRBD2 (6 bases). The germline gives CDR1 SGHAT, CDR2 FQNNGV. The CDR3 runs 16 residues. Trimming left V 5 bases short and J 4 bases short, with 21 bases between. CDR3 sequence: CASSSRSRPGEYEQYF. The CDR3 DNA follows: TGTGCCAGCAGCAGCAGGTCCAGGCCGGGGGAATACGAGCAGTACTTC.

CDR3 sequence: CASSLTGSPRGNEQFF. The CDR3 coding sequence is TGTGCCAGCAGCTTAACGGGATCGCCTAGGGGGAATGAGCAGTTCTTC. The V call is TRBV7-2, the J call TRBJ2-1, with D possibly being TRBD1 (6 bases). The CDR3 sequence is 16 residues long. V was trimmed by 2 bases and J by 7 bases, leaving 18 bases between them. The germline V gene has CDR1 SGHTA and CDR2 FQGNSA.

Worth noting for this clone: The DNA is left out, because the CDR3 cannot be placed on it with certainty; the CDR3 is given as TCRdb lists it. The J gene is TRBJ1-4, the V gene TRBV19. From germline, CDR1 is LNHDA and CDR2 SQIVND (reference sequence). The CDR3 length equals 14 residues, ends included. The CDR3: CASTSAGANEKLFF.

This clone was observed once. This chain joins TRBV9 and TRBJ2-5; the match to TRBD1 covers 8 bases. The J call may be incorrect, as the DNA end agrees better with TRBJ2-7. There are 14 residues in the CDR3. Looked up from germline, CDR1 is SGDLS and CDR2 is YYNGEE. In nucleotides, the CDR3 is TGTGCCAGCAGCGTAGCTCAGGGGGCTTACGAGCAGTACTTC. This gives the protein CASSVAQGAYEQYF.

The chain couples TRBV11-1 to TRBJ2-3; D is unresolved. The CDR3 loop spans 13 amino acids. V dropped 1 base and J dropped 4 bases, with 6 bases sitting between them. CDR1 is SGHAT, CDR2 FQDESV, per germline (reference sequence). The CDR3 loop reads CASSLERADTQYF. The CDR3 nucleotides are TGTGCCAGCAGCTTAGAAAGAGCAGATACGCAGTATTTT. Combining the CDR3 with reference TRBV11-1 and TRBJ2-3 gives the whole variable domain EAEVAQSPRYKITEKSQAVAFWCDPISGHATLYWYRQILGQGPELLVQFQDESVVDDSQLPKDRFSAERLKGVDSTLKIQPAELGDSAMYLCASSLERADTQYFGPGTRLTVL.

This clone was counted between two and nine times. The chain joins TRBV19 to TRBJ1-4, with TRBD1 identical over 7 bases. Trimming took 4 bases from V and 4 from J; bases not matched to a gene: 6. The CDR3 is made up of 15 amino acids. Germline CDR1 LNHDA, CDR2 SQIVND (reference sequence). This CDR3 reads CASSTRTGDNEKLFF. Written as DNA, the CDR3 is TGTGCCAGTAGTACCCGGACAGGAGATAATGAAAAACTGTTTTTT.

The chain is built from TRBV9 and TRBJ1-2; D unclear. This CDR3 is built from 13 residues. Deletions cut 3 bases from V and 10 bases from J, with 16 bases between. The germline V gene has CDR1 SGDLS and CDR2 YYNGEE. The CDR3 loop is CASSAADLESYTF. The CDR3 nucleotides are TGTGCCAGCAGCGCCGCGGACTTAGAGTCCTACACCTTC.

Here the CDR3 reads CASSPPGGADTQYF. The CDR3 region has the DNA TGTGCCAGCTCACCACCAGGTGGGGCGGATACGCAGTATTTT. The V and J genes are TRBV18 and TRBJ2-3, with a possible D match to TRBD1 (5 bases). Trimming took off 0 bases at V and 6 bases at J, with 10 bases between the two ends. Germline V gene data show CDR1 as KGHSH and CDR2 as LQKENI. CDR3 size: 14 residues.

This clone occurred once. The V gene is TRBV4-1, the J gene TRBJ2-1; TRBD2 matches 9 bases. The J segment lost 8 bases and the V segment lost 4 bases, leaving 9 bases of the junction unmatched. This CDR3 contains 15 residues. Per the germline V gene, CDR1 is MGHRA and CDR2 is YSYEKL. CDR3 amino acids: CASSPAGTSIHEQFF. The CDR3 nucleotides are TGCGCCAGCAGCCCCGCCGGGACTAGCATCCATGAGCAGTTCTTC.

As concerns this clone: Its ends do not fully match the called genes, so a read error is possible. Other nucleotide sequences in the sample specify the same CDR3. This chain links TRBV4-1 with TRBJ1-6; a possible D gene is TRBD1 (6 bases). This CDR3 contains 18 residues. The germline V gene has CDR1 MGHRA and CDR2 YSYEKL. The CDR3 loop reads CASSQVRNRAGYNSPLHF. CDR3 bases: TGCGCCAGCAGCCAAGTTAGGAACAGGGCCGGATACAATTCCCCCCTCCACTTT.

The chain is built from TRBV5-4 and TRBJ1-4, with D unclear. Trimming took off 1 base at V and 3 bases at J, with 13 bases between the two ends. This CDR3 has 16 amino acids. The germline V gene has CDR1 SGHNT and CDR2 YYREEE (reference sequence). The CDR3 loop is CASSLSSRFSNEKLFF. The CDR3 region has the DNA TGTGCCAGCAGCTTGTCATCCAGATTCTCTAATGAAAAACTGTTTTTT. Complete variable domain (other parts from reference TRBV5-4 and TRBJ1-4): ETGVTQSPTHLIKTRGQQVTLRCSSQSGHNTVSWYQQALGQGPQFIFQYYREEENGRGNFPPRFSGLQFPNYSSELNVNALELDDSALYLCASSLSSRFSNEKLFFGSGTQLSVL.

This rearrangement joins TRBV27 to TRBJ1-1, with no clear D. V was cut by 3 bases and J by 4 bases, with 9 bases left in between. From germline, CDR1 is MNHEY and CDR2 SMNVEV (reference sequence). The CDR3 runs to 13 residues. Written as DNA, the CDR3 is TGTGCCAGCAGTTTTAACGGGTTCACTGAAGCTTTCTTT. Its translation is CASSFNGFTEAFF.

V usage is TRBV9 and J usage is TRBJ2-3; the match to TRBD2 covers 10 bases. After removal of 6 bases from V and 3 bases from J, the junction contained 4 bases not matched to a gene. CDR1 is SGDLS and CDR2 is YYNGEE in the germline V gene. The CDR3 covers 14 residues. The CDR3 DNA is TGTGCCAGCAAGGCTAGCGGGGGTACAGATACGCAGTATTTT. Amino acid sequence: CASKASGGTDTQYF.

The chain joins TRBV19 to TRBJ2-2; weak D call: TRBD2 (5 bases). Germline CDR1 reads LNHDA; CDR2 reads SQIVND (reference sequence). V dropped 6 bases and J dropped 4 bases, with 12 bases sitting between them. The CDR3 runs to 14 residues. The CDR3: CASSGRGPTGELFF. The CDR3 nucleotides read TGTGCCAGTAGCGGTCGAGGGCCCACCGGGGAGCTGTTTTTT. Combining the CDR3 with reference TRBV19 and TRBJ2-2 gives the whole variable domain DGGITQSPKYLFRKEGQNVTLSCEQNLNHDAMYWYRQDPGQGLRLIYYSQIVNDFQKGDIAEGYSVSREKKESFPLTVTSAQKNPTAFYLCASSGRGPTGELFFGEGSRLTVL.